The sequence of this T cell receptor (beta chain) was determined in a study of STAT3 mutations in large granular lymphocyte leukemia. Broader study findings: Every T-cell large granular lymphocyte leukemia patient had at least one immunodominant TCR beta clonotype.

The ends were cut back, 5 bases at V and 2 bases at J, with 12 bases in the middle. The CDR3 consists of 14 residues. Germline V gene data show CDR1 as SEHNR and CDR2 as FQNEAQ (reference sequence). Measured with immunoSEQ multiplex PCR; TCRdb has only the in-frame clones, and not every one. The table records roughly 3,200 clones, about three quarters of them present only once. Remarks on this clone: Its matching antigen is unknown.

The sequence derives from a woman in her thirties or forties with T-cell large granular lymphocyte leukemia. Some clones in this sample may be carry-over from other donors' samples. Sequenced material: peripheral blood mononuclear cells. The chain carries TRBV7-9 and TRBJ1-1; D possibly corresponds to TRBD1 (5 bases). The CDR3 is CASSEGSLNTEAFF. The CDR3 DNA follows: TGTGCCAGCAGCGAGGGGTCGCTTAACACTGAAGCTTTCTTT. The full variable domain, with the rest looked up from reference TRBV7-9 and TRBJ1-1, is DTGVSQNPRHKITKRGQNVTFRCDPISEHNRLYWYRQTLGQGPEFLTYFQNEAQLEKSRLLSDRFSAERPKGSFSTLEIQRTEQGDSAMYLCASSEGSLNTEAFFGQGTRLTVV.